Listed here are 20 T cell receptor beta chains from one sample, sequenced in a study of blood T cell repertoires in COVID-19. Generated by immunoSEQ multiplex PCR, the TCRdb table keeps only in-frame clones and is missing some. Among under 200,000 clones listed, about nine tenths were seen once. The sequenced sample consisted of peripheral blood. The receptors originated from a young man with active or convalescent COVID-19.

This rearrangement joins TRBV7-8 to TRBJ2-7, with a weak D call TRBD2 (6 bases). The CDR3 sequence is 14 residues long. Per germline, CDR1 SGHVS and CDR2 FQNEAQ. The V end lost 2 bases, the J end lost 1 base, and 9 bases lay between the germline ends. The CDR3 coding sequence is TGTGCCAGCAGCTTATTCGGGACTTCCTACGAGCAGTACTTC. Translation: CASSLFGTSYEQYF.

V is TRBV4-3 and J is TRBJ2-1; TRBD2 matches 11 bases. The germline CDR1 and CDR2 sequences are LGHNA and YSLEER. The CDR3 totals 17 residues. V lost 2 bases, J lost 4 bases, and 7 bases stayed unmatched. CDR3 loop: CASSQNPWTSGYNEQFF. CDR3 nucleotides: TGCGCCAGCAGCCAAAACCCCTGGACTAGCGGGTACAATGAGCAGTTCTTC.

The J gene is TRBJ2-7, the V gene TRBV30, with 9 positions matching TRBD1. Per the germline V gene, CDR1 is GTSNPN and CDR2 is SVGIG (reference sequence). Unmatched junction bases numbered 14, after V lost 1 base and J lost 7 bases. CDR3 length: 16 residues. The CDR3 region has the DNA TGTGCCTGGAGTGAGGACAGGGGACCTTTAGTAAGGGAGCAGTACTTC. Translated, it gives CAWSEDRGPLVREQYF.

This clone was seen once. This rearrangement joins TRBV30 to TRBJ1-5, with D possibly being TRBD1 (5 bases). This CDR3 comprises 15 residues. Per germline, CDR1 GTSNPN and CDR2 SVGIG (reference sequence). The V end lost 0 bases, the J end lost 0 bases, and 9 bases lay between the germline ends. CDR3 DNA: TGTGCCTGGAGTGTATTAGGGGATAGCAATCAGCCCCAGCATTTT. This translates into CAWSVLGDSNQPQHF.

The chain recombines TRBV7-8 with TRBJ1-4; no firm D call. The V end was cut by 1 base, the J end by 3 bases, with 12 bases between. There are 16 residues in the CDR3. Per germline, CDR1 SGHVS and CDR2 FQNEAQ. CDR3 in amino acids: CASSLGSGVPNEKLFF. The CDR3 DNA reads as TGTGCCAGCAGCTTAGGTTCCGGGGTGCCTAATGAAAAACTGTTTTTT.

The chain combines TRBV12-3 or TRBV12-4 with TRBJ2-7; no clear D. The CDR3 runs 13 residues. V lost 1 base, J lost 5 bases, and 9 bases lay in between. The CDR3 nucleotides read TGTGCCAGCAGTTTAGGTACGGTCGACGAGCAGTACTTC. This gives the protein CASSLGTVDEQYF.

CDR3 region: CASSLWGGPNYGYTF. The CDR3 DNA is TGTGCCAGCAGTTTATGGGGAGGGCCAAACTATGGCTACACCTTC. The V gene is TRBV28, the J gene TRBJ1-2; D is ambiguous. With 0 bases removed from V and 2 bases from J, the gap between germline ends came to 10 bases. Germline CDR1 reads MDHEN; CDR2 reads SYDVKM. The CDR3 spans 15 residues.

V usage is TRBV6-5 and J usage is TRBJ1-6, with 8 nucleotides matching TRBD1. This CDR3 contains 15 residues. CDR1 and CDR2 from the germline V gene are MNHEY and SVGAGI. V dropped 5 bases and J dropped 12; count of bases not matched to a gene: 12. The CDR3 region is CASSPRPAGGIPLHF. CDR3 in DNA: TGTGCCAGCAGTCCCCGACCGGCAGGGGGCATACCCCTCCACTTT.

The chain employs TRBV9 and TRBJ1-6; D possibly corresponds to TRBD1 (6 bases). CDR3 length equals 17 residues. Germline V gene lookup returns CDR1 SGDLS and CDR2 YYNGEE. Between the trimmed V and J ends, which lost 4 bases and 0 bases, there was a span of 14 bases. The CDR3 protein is CASSPQGSSSYNSPLHF. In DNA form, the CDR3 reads TGTGCCAGCAGCCCCCAGGGGTCGAGCTCCTATAATTCACCCCTCCACTTT.

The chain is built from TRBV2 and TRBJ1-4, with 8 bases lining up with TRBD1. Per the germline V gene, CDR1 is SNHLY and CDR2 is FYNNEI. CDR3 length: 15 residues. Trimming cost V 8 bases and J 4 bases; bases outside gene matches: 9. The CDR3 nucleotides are TGTGCCAGCCAAGGACAGGGTGGGAGTAATGAAAAACTGTTTTTT. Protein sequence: CASQGQGGSNEKLFF.

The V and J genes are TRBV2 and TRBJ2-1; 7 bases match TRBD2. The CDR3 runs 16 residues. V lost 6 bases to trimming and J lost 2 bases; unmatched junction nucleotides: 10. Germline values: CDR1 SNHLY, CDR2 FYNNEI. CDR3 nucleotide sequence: TGTGCCAGCAGGGACTTAACTAGCGAACCCTACAATGAGCAGTTCTTC. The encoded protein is CASRDLTSEPYNEQFF.

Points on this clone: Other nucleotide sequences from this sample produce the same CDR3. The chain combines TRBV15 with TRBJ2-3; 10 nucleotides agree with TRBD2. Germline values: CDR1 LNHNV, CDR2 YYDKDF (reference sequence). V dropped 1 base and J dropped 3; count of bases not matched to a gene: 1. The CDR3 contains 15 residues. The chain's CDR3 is CATSRALAGTDTQYF. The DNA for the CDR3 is TGTGCCACCAGCAGAGCACTAGCGGGAACAGATACGCAGTATTTT.

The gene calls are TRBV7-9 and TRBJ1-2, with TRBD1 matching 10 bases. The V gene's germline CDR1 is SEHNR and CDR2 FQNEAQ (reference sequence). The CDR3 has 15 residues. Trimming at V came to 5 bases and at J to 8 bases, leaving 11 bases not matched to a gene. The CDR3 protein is CASSPPGTGVEGYTF. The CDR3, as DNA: TGTGCCAGCAGCCCCCCCGGGACAGGGGTAGAGGGCTACACCTTC.

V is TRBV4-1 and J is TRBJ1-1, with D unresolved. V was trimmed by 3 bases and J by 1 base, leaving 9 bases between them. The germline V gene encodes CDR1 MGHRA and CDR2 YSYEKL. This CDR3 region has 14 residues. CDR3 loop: CASSQPNKNTEAFF. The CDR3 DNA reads TGCGCCAGCAGCCAGCCCAACAAGAACACTGAAGCTTTCTTT.

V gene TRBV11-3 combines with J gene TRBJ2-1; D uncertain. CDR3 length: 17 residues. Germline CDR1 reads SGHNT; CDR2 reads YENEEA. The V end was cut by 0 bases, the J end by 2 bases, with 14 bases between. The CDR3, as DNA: TGTGCCAGCAGCTTAGATTTCGGGTGGAGACCCTACAATGAGCAGTTCTTC. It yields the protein CASSLDFGWRPYNEQFF.

Written as DNA, the CDR3 is TGTGCCTGGAGTGCTGGAGGACAGGGGATATCAAACACCATATATTTT. As protein: CAWSAGGQGISNTIYF. V is TRBV30 and J is TRBJ1-3; 9 bases align to TRBD1. Germline V CDR1 and CDR2: GTSNPN, SVGIG (reference sequence). Trimming removed 1 base from V and 6 bases from J; junction bases left unmatched: 10. The CDR3 length is 16 residues. The complete variable domain, with remaining parts taken from reference TRBV30 and TRBJ1-3, reads SQTIHQWPATLVQPVGSPLSLECTVEGTSNPNLYWYRQAAGRGLQLLFYSVGIGQISSEVPQNLSASRPQDRQFILSSKKLLLSDSGFYLCAWSAGGQGISNTIYFGEGSWLTVV.

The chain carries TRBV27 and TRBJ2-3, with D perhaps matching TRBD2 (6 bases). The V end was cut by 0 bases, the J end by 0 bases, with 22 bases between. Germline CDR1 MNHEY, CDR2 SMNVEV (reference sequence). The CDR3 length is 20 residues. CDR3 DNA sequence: TGTGCCAGCAGTTTATCGTGGGGGGATACCAGGGAGTCGAGCACAGATACGCAGTATTTT. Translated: CASSLSWGDTRESSTDTQYF.

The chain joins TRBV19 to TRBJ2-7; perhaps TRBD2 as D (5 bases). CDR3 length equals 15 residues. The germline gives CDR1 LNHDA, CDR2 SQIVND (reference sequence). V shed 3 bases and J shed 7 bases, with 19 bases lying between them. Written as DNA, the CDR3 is TGTGCCAGTAGTATCATGGACGGCCGGGGAGTAGAGCAGTACTTC. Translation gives CASSIMDGRGVEQYF.

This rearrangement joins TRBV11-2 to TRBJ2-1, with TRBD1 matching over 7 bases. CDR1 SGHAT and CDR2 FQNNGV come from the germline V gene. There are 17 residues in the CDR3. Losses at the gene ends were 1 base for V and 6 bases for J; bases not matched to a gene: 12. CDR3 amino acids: CASSLVGGRGYSNEQFF. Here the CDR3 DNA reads TGTGCCAGCAGCTTAGTAGGGGGCAGGGGGTACTCCAATGAGCAGTTCTTC. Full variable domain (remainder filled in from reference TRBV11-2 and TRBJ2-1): EAGVAQSPRYKIIEKRQSVAFWCNPISGHATLYWYQQILGQGPKLLIQFQNNGVVDDSQLPKDRFSAERLKGVDSTLKIQPAKLEDSAVYLCASSLVGGRGYSNEQFFGPGTRLTVL.

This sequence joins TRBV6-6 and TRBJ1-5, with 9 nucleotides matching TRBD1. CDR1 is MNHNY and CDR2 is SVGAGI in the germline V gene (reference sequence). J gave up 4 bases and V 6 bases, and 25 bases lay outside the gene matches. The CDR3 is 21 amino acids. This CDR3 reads CASSAPFFRDRDGSGNQPQHF. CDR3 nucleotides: TGTGCCAGCAGCGCTCCCTTTTTCCGGGACAGGGACGGGTCCGGGAATCAGCCCCAGCATTTT.